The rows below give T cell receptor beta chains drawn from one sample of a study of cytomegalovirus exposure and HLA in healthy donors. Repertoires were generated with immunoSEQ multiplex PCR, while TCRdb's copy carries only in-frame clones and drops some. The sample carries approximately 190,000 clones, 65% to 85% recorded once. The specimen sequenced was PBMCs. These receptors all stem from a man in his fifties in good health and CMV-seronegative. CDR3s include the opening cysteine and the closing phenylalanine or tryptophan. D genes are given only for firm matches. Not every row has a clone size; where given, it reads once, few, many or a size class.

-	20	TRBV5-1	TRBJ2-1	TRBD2	CASSSPKGAGALPSYNEQFF	TGCGCCAGCAGCTCTCCCAAGGGAGCGGGGGCCTTACCTTCCTACAATGAGCAGTTCTTC
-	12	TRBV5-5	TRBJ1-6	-	CASSLLSSPLHF	TGTGCCAGCAGCTTGTTATCTTCACCCCTCCACTTT
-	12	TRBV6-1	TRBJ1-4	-	CAAGGLNEKLFF	TGTGCCGCAGGCGGGTTGAATGAAAAACTGTTTTTT
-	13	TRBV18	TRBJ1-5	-	CASSPGQEGPQHF	TGTGCCAGCTCACCGGGGCAAGAAGGGCCCCAGCATTTT
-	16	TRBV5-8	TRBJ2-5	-	CASTRQLRGGGETQYF	TGTGCCAGCACACGGCAGCTTAGGGGAGGAGGGGAGACCCAGTACTTC
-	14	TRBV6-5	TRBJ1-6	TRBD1	CASNRQGDNSPLHF	TGTGCCAGCAACAGACAGGGGGATAATTCACCCCTCCACTTT
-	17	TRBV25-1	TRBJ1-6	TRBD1	CASSDTSSGTGWSPLHF	TGTGCCAGCAGTGACACTTCCTCCGGGACAGGGTGGTCACCCCTCCACTTT
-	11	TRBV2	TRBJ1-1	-	CASRGKREAFF	TGTGCCAGCAGGGGGAAGAGGGAGGCTTTCTTT
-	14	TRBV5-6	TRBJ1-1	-	CASSLQGGNTEAFF	TGTGCCAGCAGCTTGCAGGGAGGGAACACTGAAGCTTTCTTT
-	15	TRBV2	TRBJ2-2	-	CASSGGSANTGELFF	TGTGCCAGCAGTGGGGGCAGCGCGAACACCGGGGAGCTGTTTTTT
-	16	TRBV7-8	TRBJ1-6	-	CASSPGAPGSPSPLHF	TGTGCCAGCAGCCCAGGGGCCCCCGGCTCACCTTCACCCCTCCACTTT
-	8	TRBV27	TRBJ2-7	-	CASRLRYF	TGTGCCAGCAGACTCCGGTACTTC
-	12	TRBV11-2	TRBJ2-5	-	CASSLRGKTQYF	TGTGCCAGCAGCTTGAGGGGGAAGACCCAGTACTTC
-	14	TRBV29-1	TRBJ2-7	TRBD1	CSVDGTGGIYEQYF	TGCAGCGTTGATGGGACAGGGGGAATCTACGAGCAGTACTTC
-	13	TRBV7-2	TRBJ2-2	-	CASSPLRGGELFF	TGTGCCAGCAGCCCCCTTAGAGGCGGGGAGCTGTTTTTT
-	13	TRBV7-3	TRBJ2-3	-	CASSLSSQNTQYF	TGTGCCAGCAGCTTAAGCTCTCAGAATACGCAGTATTTT
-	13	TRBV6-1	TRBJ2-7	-	CASRMDTSYEQYF	TGTGCCAGCAGAATGGACACTTCCTACGAGCAGTACTTC
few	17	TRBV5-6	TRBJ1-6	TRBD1	CASSLRTGGSYNSPLHF	TGTGCCAGCAGCTTAAGGACAGGGGGCTCCTATAATTCACCCCTCCACTTT
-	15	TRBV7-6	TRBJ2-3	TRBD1	CASSVGTGLTDTQYF	TGTGCCAGCAGCGTCGGGACAGGACTCACAGATACGCAGTATTTT
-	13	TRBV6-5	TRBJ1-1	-	CASSYGGSKEAFF	TGTGCCAGCAGTTACGGGGGCTCGAAAGAAGCTTTCTTT
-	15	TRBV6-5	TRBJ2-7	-	CASSYSLRGAYEQYF	TGTGCCAGCAGTTACAGTTTGCGCGGTGCCTACGAGCAGTACTTC
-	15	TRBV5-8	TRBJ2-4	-	CASSLTGLAKNIQYF	TGTGCCAGCAGCTTGACAGGGTTAGCCAAAAACATTCAGTACTTC
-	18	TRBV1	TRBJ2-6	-	CTSSPRRRGLAGANVLTF	TGCACCAGCAGCCCCCGGAGGAGGGGACTAGCTGGGGCCAACGTCCTGACTTTC
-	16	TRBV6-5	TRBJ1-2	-	CASSYSYRESNYGYTF	TGTGCCAGCAGTTACTCTTACAGGGAGTCTAACTATGGCTACACCTTC
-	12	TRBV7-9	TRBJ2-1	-	CASSSSAGEQFF	TGTGCCAGCAGCTCCAGTGCGGGTGAGCAGTTCTTC
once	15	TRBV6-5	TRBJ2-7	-	CASSCGETERYEQYF	TGTGCCAGCAGTTGCGGCGAGACCGAGCGCTACGAGCAGTACTTC
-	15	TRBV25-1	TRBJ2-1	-	CASRRTGGGYNEQFF	TGTGCCAGCAGAAGAACAGGGGGGGGGTACAATGAGCAGTTCTTC
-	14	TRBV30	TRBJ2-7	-	CTWSVRGGAREQYF	TGTACCTGGAGTGTACGAGGGGGGGCTAGGGAGCAGTACTTC
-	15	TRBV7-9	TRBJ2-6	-	CASSLRVTGANVLTF	TGTGCCAGCAGCCTCAGGGTCACTGGGGCCAACGTCCTGACTTTC
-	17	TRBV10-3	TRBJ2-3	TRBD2	CAISAGERGGRGDTQYF	TGTGCCATCAGTGCGGGGGAGCGGGGGGGCCGGGGAGATACGCAGTATTTT
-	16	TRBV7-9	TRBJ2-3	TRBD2	CASSPISGALTDTQYF	TGTGCCAGCAGCCCGATTAGCGGGGCTCTCACAGATACGCAGTATTTT
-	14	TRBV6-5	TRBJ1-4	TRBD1	CASGQGYSIEKLFF	TGTGCCTCCGGACAGGGGTATTCTATTGAAAAACTGTTTTTT
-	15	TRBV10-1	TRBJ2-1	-	CASSEGLADIDEQFF	TGCGCCAGCAGTGAAGGGCTAGCAGATATCGATGAGCAGTTCTTC
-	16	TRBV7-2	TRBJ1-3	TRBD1	CASSQNTGGSGNTIYF	TGTGCCAGCAGCCAAAACACAGGGGGCTCTGGAAACACCATATATTTT
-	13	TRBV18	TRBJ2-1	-	CASSPPGTPEQFF	TGTGCCAGCTCACCACCCGGGACTCCTGAGCAGTTCTTC